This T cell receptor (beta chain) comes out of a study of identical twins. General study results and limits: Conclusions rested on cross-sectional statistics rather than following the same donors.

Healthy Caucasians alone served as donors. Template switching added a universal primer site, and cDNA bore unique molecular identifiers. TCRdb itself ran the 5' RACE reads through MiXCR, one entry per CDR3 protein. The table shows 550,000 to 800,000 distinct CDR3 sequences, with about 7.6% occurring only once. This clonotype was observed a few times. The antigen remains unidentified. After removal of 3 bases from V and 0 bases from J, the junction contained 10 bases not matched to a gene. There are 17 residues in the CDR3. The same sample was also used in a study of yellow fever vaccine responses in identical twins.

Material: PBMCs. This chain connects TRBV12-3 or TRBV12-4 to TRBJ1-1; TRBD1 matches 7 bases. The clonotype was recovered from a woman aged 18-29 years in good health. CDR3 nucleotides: TGTGCCAGCAGTTTGCCGGGACAGACCAGCATGAACACTGAAGCTTTCTTT. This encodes CASSLPGQTSMNTEAFF.